One sample yielded the 27 T cell receptor beta chains listed below, sequenced in a study of blood T cell repertoires in COVID-19 (dated by TCRdb to 2018 to 2020). Receptors were amplified or captured by the immunoSEQ multiplex PCR assay. TCRdb took over this immuneACCESS table, retaining in-frame rearrangements with V and J assigned. Such tables are incomplete; in checked studies, under half of the missing clones stem from an unresolved V gene, and the remainder is unexplained. This sample holds 160,000 or so clones; about 87% were observed only once. 1.5% to 2% of the sample is taken by the ten largest. Input material: peripheral blood. These receptors were collected from a woman in her forties or fifties with acute or convalescent COVID-19.

This chain joins TRBV7-7 and TRBJ2-5; a weak D match, TRBD1 (6 bases). The V gene's germline CDR1 is SSHAT and CDR2 FNYEAQ (reference sequence). CDR3 size: 13 residues. The V and J ends lost 2 bases and 2 bases respectively, with 6 bases between them. CDR3 in amino acids: CASSLQGQETQYF. CDR3 nucleotides: TGTGCCAGCAGCTTACAGGGGCAAGAGACCCAGTACTTC.

The rearrangement joins TRBV4-2 to TRBJ2-1, with 8 nucleotides matching TRBD2. The length of the CDR3 is 16 residues. With V trimmed by 2 bases and J by 5 bases, 8 bases remained unmatched. Germline V gene sequence: CDR1 LGHNA, CDR2 YNFKEQ. The CDR3 reads CASSQPLWRGDNEQFF. CDR3 nucleotide sequence: TGTGCCAGCAGCCAACCCCTCTGGCGGGGGGACAATGAGCAGTTCTTC.

This clone has only one observation. The chain carries TRBV7-2 and TRBJ1-4, with a possible D match to TRBD1 (5 bases). The germline gives CDR1 SGHTA, CDR2 FQGNSA. V dropped 5 bases and J dropped 3 bases, with 13 bases sitting between them. The CDR3 length is 15 residues. The CDR3 sequence is CASSVRGGSNEKLFF. As DNA, the CDR3 is TGTGCCAGCAGCGTAAGGGGTGGGTCTAATGAAAAACTGTTTTTT.

This sequence joins TRBV2 and TRBJ1-1, with D uncertain. Between the trimmed V and J ends, which lost 5 bases and 1 base, there was a span of 8 bases. Germline V gene lookup returns CDR1 SNHLY and CDR2 FYNNEI. The CDR3 runs to 13 residues. The CDR3: CASSLDRNTEAFF. CDR3 sequence (DNA): TGTGCCAGCAGTCTAGATAGGAACACTGAAGCTTTCTTT. Based on the CDR3 plus reference TRBV2 and TRBJ1-1, the full variable domain is EPEVTQTPSHQVTQMGQEVILRCVPISNHLYFYWYRQILGQKVEFLVSFYNNEISEKSEIFDDQFSVERPDGSNFTLKIRSTKLEDSAMYFCASSLDRNTEAFFGQGTRLTVV.

This clone appeared a few times. The gene calls are TRBV23-1 and TRBJ1-5; no clear D gene. TRBV23-1 belongs to the ORF category, with a function that is uncertain. The CDR3 is made up of 17 amino acids. V was shortened by 1 base and J by 0 bases, with 13 bases between the two germline ends. The CDR3 loop is CASSQFGLTYSNQPQHF. The CDR3 DNA reads TGCGCCAGCAGTCAATTTGGACTGACTTATAGCAATCAGCCCCAGCATTTT.

This clone showed up just once. J is TRBJ1-5 and V is TRBV6-5; a possible D gene is TRBD1 (6 bases). CDR3 length: 15 residues. In germline, CDR1 is MNHEY, CDR2 SVGAGI. Trimming cost V 2 bases and J 5 bases, with 13 bases left between them. CDR3 DNA: TGTGCCAGCAGTTACAACAGGGACGGGGATCAGCCCCAGCATTTT. Residues: CASSYNRDGDQPQHF.

As concerns this clone: Other DNA sequences in the same sample also yield this CDR3. This chain links TRBV19 with TRBJ1-5; TRBD1 matches 9 bases. There are 13 residues in the CDR3. The ends lost 9 bases at V and 4 bases at J; junction bases unmatched: 4. Germline V gives CDR1 LNHDA, CDR2 SQIVND (reference sequence). The CDR3 DNA is TGTGCCAGCCGGGACAGGGAGAATCAGCCCCAGCATTTT. Translating it yields CASRDRENQPQHF.

This clone was found a few times. The chain employs TRBV7-9 and TRBJ2-7; 8 nucleotides align to TRBD2. Trimming took 3 bases from V and 3 from J; bases not matched to a gene: 7. The CDR3 is made up of 15 amino acids. Looked up from germline, CDR1 is SEHNR and CDR2 is FQNEAQ (reference sequence). CDR3: CASSFSLAGHYEQYF. Written as DNA, the CDR3 is TGTGCCAGCAGCTTTTCTCTAGCGGGCCACTACGAGCAGTACTTC.

The CDR3 nucleotides are TGCAGCGTTCGGGAGACAGCGTCAGATACGCAGTATTTT. It codes for CSVRETASDTQYF. The rearrangement links TRBV29-1 to TRBJ2-3, with D possibly TRBD2 on 6 matching bases. The CDR3 is made up of 13 amino acids. V lost 5 bases to trimming and J lost 4 bases, with 13 bases between them. Germline V gene sequence: CDR1 SQVTM, CDR2 ANQGSEA.

CDR3 sequence: CASSLTQETQYF. CDR3 bases: TGTGCCAGCAGCCTAACCCAAGAGACCCAGTACTTC. The J gene is TRBJ2-5, the V gene TRBV11-2; D call uncertain. The CDR3 spans 12 residues. From germline, CDR1 is SGHAT and CDR2 FQNNGV. V was pared by 5 bases and J by 1 base, with 5 bases between.

The chain couples TRBV5-1 to TRBJ1-2; D possibly corresponds to TRBD1 (6 bases). CDR3 length: 14 residues. V lost 5 bases and J 8 bases, leaving 19 bases between the germline ends. Germline CDR1 reads SGHRS; CDR2 reads YFSETQ. In nucleotides, the CDR3 is TGCGCCAGCAGGCCCGGGACACAGGCCTCAGGCTACACCTTC. Amino acid sequence: CASRPGTQASGYTF.

This clone was seen once. Mismatch with germline at one junction end may stem from a read error. The chain combines TRBV28 with TRBJ1-1; no clear D. CDR3 length: 13 residues. CDR1 and CDR2 (germline): MDHEN, SYDVKM. The chain's CDR3 is CASCLQEDTEAFF. In DNA, the CDR3 is TGTGCCAGCTGTTTGCAGGAGGACACTGAAGCTTTCTTT. Complete variable domain (other parts from reference TRBV28 and TRBJ1-1): DVKVTQSSRYLVKRTGEKVFLECVQDMDHENMFWYRQDPGLGLRLIYFSYDVKMKEKGDIPEGYSVSREKKERFSLILESASTNQTSMYLCASCLQEDTEAFFGQGTRLTVV.

The chain employs TRBV18 and TRBJ2-7; 12 bases are a match to TRBD2. The CDR3 runs to 15 residues. Germline CDR1 reads KGHSH; CDR2 reads LQKENI. V gave up 5 bases and J gave up 0 bases; unmatched junction bases: 2. The CDR3 DNA is TGTGCCAGCTCAAGGACTAGCGGGGACTCCTACGAGCAGTACTTC. Its translation is CASSRTSGDSYEQYF.

This chain connects TRBV7-2 to TRBJ1-1, with D tentatively TRBD1 (6 bases). Germline V gene data show CDR1 as SGHTA and CDR2 as FQGNSA. The CDR3 totals 14 residues. V gave up 1 base and J gave up 3 bases, with 9 bases separating them. CDR3 in amino acids: CASSLVDSYTEAFF. CDR3 nucleotide sequence: TGTGCCAGCAGCTTAGTGGACAGCTACACTGAAGCTTTCTTT.

This clone was observed a few times. This sequence joins TRBV2 and TRBJ1-2; no clear D gene. V dropped 0 bases and J dropped 3 bases, with 5 bases sitting between them. The CDR3 runs 13 residues. CDR1 and CDR2 (germline): SNHLY, FYNNEI. The CDR3 coding sequence is TGTGCCAGCAGTGAAGCCGGGTACTATGGCTACACCTTC. This encodes CASSEAGYYGYTF.

This chain links TRBV6-2 or TRBV6-3 with TRBJ1-1; D is unclear. The CDR3 covers 12 residues. V was trimmed by 2 bases and J by 10 bases, leaving 11 bases between them. Germline V gene lookup returns CDR1 MNHEY and CDR2 SVGEGT. In DNA form, the CDR3 reads TGTGCCAGCAGTTACGCCGGGGTTGGAGCTTTCTTT. It codes for CASSYAGVGAFF.

The V gene is TRBV29-1, the J gene TRBJ2-7, with 7 bases fitting TRBD1. The CDR3 length is 13 residues. Germline V gene sequence: CDR1 SQVTM, CDR2 ANQGSEA. The ends lost 7 bases at V and 2 bases at J; junction bases unmatched: 8. Written as DNA, the CDR3 is TGCAGCGCCACCGGGACAGCTCCCTACGAGCAGTACTTC. This encodes CSATGTAPYEQYF.

The chain uses TRBV19 and TRBJ1-2; D remains unclear. The germline V gene has CDR1 LNHDA and CDR2 SQIVND (reference sequence). This CDR3 comprises 14 residues. V lost 8 bases and J lost 0, with 13 bases in between. The CDR3 spells CASEGSGANYGYTF. The CDR3 DNA reads TGTGCCAGTGAGGGTTCCGGGGCTAACTATGGCTACACCTTC.

The chain employs TRBV5-1 and TRBJ2-5; D call uncertain. Germline CDR1 SGHRS, CDR2 YFSETQ. The germline V and J ends were trimmed by 0 bases and 3 bases, with 12 bases remaining between them. CDR3 length: 15 amino acids. CDR3 loop: CASSLAAGTEETQYF. The CDR3 DNA reads TGCGCCAGCAGCTTGGCCGCTGGCACCGAAGAGACCCAGTACTTC.

This chain connects TRBV4-1 to TRBJ1-2; 9 positions match TRBD1. Trimming at V came to 0 bases and at J to 4 bases, leaving 9 bases not matched to a gene. CDR1 and CDR2 (germline): MGHRA, YSYEKL. The CDR3 loop spans 17 amino acids. CDR3 residues: CASSQDEGQGGVYGYTF. In DNA, the CDR3 is TGCGCCAGCAGCCAAGATGAGGGACAGGGAGGTGTCTATGGCTACACCTTC.

This clone was counted only a few times. This chain links TRBV23-1 with TRBJ1-5; D unresolved. TRBV23-1 is placed among ORFs of uncertain function. V was trimmed by 7 bases and J by 6 bases, leaving 19 bases between them. CDR3 length: 15 amino acids. The CDR3 sequence: CASTNRRLVGQPQHF. The DNA of the CDR3 is TGCGCCAGCACCAACAGAAGGCTCGTCGGTCAGCCCCAGCATTTT.

This clone was detected once. The rearrangement uses TRBV28 and TRBJ1-1; D not certain. There are 11 residues in the CDR3. The germline gives CDR1 MDHEN, CDR2 SYDVKM. Deletions cut 2 bases from V and 11 bases from J, with 9 bases between. CDR3 sequence reads: CASSLNRSAFF. The CDR3 DNA reads as TGTGCCAGCAGTTTAAATCGGTCGGCTTTCTTT. Supplemented by reference TRBV28 and TRBJ1-1, the full variable domain reads DVKVTQSSRYLVKRTGEKVFLECVQDMDHENMFWYRQDPGLGLRLIYFSYDVKMKEKGDIPEGYSVSREKKERFSLILESASTNQTSMYLCASSLNRSAFFGQGTRLTVV.

The chain combines TRBV7-9 with TRBJ2-5; 11 bases match TRBD2. The CDR3 has 16 residues. The germline gives CDR1 SEHNR, CDR2 FQNEAQ (reference sequence). V was clipped by 1 base and J by 5 bases; unmatched bases: 6. The CDR3 coding sequence is TGTGCCAGCAGCTTAGGGGGGACTAGCGGTTCGGAGACCCAGTACTTC. It encodes CASSLGGTSGSETQYF. The full variable domain, rest sourced from reference TRBV7-9 and TRBJ2-5, is DTGVSQNPRHKITKRGQNVTFRCDPISEHNRLYWYRQTLGQGPEFLTYFQNEAQLEKSRLLSDRFSAERPKGSFSTLEIQRTEQGDSAMYLCASSLGGTSGSETQYFGPGTRLLVL.

The chain is built from TRBV6-5 and TRBJ2-1; D ambiguous. V gave up 7 bases and J gave up 0 bases, with 13 bases separating them. The CDR3 runs to 15 residues. Per the germline V gene, CDR1 is MNHEY and CDR2 is SVGAGI. The CDR3 nucleotides read TGTGCCAGCATGGTAGCCGATAGCTCCTACAATGAGCAGTTCTTC. Translating it yields CASMVADSSYNEQFF.

The chain is built from TRBV19 and TRBJ1-5, with 7 bases identical to TRBD1. The ends lost 6 bases at V and 5 bases at J; junction bases unmatched: 4. The germline gives CDR1 LNHDA, CDR2 SQIVND (reference sequence). This CDR3 comprises 13 residues. CDR3 sequence: CASRRDSYQPQHF. CDR3 in DNA: TGTGCCAGTAGGCGGGACAGCTATCAGCCCCAGCATTTT.

This sequence joins TRBV5-1 and TRBJ1-2; D is uncertain. The V end lost 4 bases, the J end lost 6 bases, and 13 bases lay between the germline ends. The germline gives CDR1 SGHRS, CDR2 YFSETQ. The CDR3 has 13 residues. DNA of the CDR3: TGCGCCAGCAGCCTAACGGAGGTGGATGGCTACACCTTC. This translates into CASSLTEVDGYTF.

This chain connects TRBV6-5 to TRBJ2-3, with TRBD2 matching over 8 bases. CDR3 length: 11 residues. Unmatched junction bases numbered 1, after V lost 8 bases and J lost 6 bases. The germline CDR1 and CDR2 sequences are MNHEY and SVGAGI. The CDR3 loop is CASGGGDTQYF. CDR3 nucleotide sequence: TGTGCCAGCGGCGGGGGGGATACGCAGTATTTT.